This TCR beta chain was obtained from a study of TIL therapy for anti-PD-1-resistant metastatic lung cancer. Overall study: Half of patients were current or former smokers.

This sample's time point: pre-treatment sample, taken before nivolumab and TIL therapy. The trim removed 3 bases at V and 4 bases at J, leaving 11 bases unmatched. The length of the CDR3 is 16 residues. The germline V gene has CDR1 SGDLS and CDR2 YYNGEE. This was the immunoSEQ v3 assay. Sequencing depth was around 2.2 million read pairs for survey level, roughly 4.5-6.5 million for deep. Here immunoSEQ multiplex PCR was the method, and the copy in TCRdb shows in-frame clones only, minus some. Of 40,000 to 55,000 clones detected, 70% to 85% appear once; the ten largest clones hold about 4.8%. This chain links TRBV9 with TRBJ2-3, with TRBD2 matching over 7 bases. This receptor was taken from a woman aged 30-79 years with non-small cell lung cancer. The sample in question was blood, obtained at baseline. CDR3 bases: TGTGCCAGCAGCGCCAGGAGCGGGGTTCCCCCAGATACGCAGTATTTT. It encodes CASSARSGVPPDTQYF.